A selection of T cell receptor beta chains follows, all from one sample in a study of Ad26.COV2.S vaccination and SARS-CoV-2 variants. Some clones are missing from TCRdb's copy, which holds only in-frame ones; the method was immunoSEQ multiplex PCR. The sample carries more than 300,000 clones, around 83% recorded once. The input for sequencing was peripheral blood, taken in a trial of Ad26.COV2.S vaccine versus placebo. All receptors derive from a person between 18 and 65 years old who received the Ad26.COV2.S COVID-19 vaccine or a placebo. The CDR3 runs from the conserved cysteine through the conserved F or W. A D gene is named only where the DNA matches it firmly. Size tells how often a clone was seen (once, few, many) or the class of an expanded clone, and some rows leave it out.

CDR3 DNA | CDR3 protein | clone size | J gene | D gene | V gene
TGTGCCAGCAGCTCAGACAGCGCCAAGGGAGAGACCCAGTACTTC | CASSSDSAKGETQYF | NA | TRBJ2-5 | NA | TRBV7-2
TGTGCCTGGACATTGACAGGGGTTGGCTACACCTTC | CAWTLTGVGYTF | NA | TRBJ1-2 | TRBD1 | TRBV30
TGCAGTGCTAGTGACAGGGTGAACACTGAAGCTTTCTTT | CSASDRVNTEAFF | NA | TRBJ1-1 | TRBD1 | TRBV20-1
TGTGCCGGACTAGAGCGGGACAAAAACGAGCAGTACTTC | CAGLERDKNEQYF | NA | TRBJ2-7 | NA | TRBV5-4
TGTGCCTGGAGGGTCCAGGGATCTATGTACGAGCAGTACTTC | CAWRVQGSMYEQYF | NA | TRBJ2-7 | NA | TRBV30
TGTGCCAGCAGCTTGGCGGGGGGGCATGGTACGCAGTATTTT | CASSLAGGHGTQYF | NA | TRBJ2-3 | TRBD2 | TRBV7-8
TGTGCCAGCAGTGAAGGACTAGCGGGGCCCAATGAGCAGTTCTTC | CASSEGLAGPNEQFF | NA | TRBJ2-1 | TRBD2 | TRBV6-4
TGTGCCAGCAGCCTCCTCGGCAGTAGCGGGGGGGCTTCCGGGGAGCTGTTTTTT | CASSLLGSSGGASGELFF | NA | TRBJ2-2 | TRBD2 | TRBV7-3
TGTGCCAGCAGCTTAGCGGGTGGTAAGCCCCAGCATTTT | CASSLAGGKPQHF | NA | TRBJ1-5 | NA | TRBV7-9
TGTGCCAGCTCACCAAAAGGCTACGAGCAGTACTTC | CASSPKGYEQYF | NA | TRBJ2-7 | NA | TRBV18
TGCGCCAGCAGCTTGGTTGTGGACAGGGCAGAGACCCAGTACTTC | CASSLVVDRAETQYF | NA | TRBJ2-5 | TRBD1 | TRBV5-1
TGCGCCAGCAGCCTGGGACAGGGGTTCGGCTACGAGCAGTACTTC | CASSLGQGFGYEQYF | NA | TRBJ2-7 | TRBD1 | TRBV5-1
TGTGCCTGGAACCCGGGGACGGAGACCCAGTACTTC | CAWNPGTETQYF | NA | TRBJ2-5 | NA | TRBV30
TGTGCCAGCAGCGTCAAACTCTCTGGGGCCAACGTCCTGACTTTC | CASSVKLSGANVLTF | NA | TRBJ2-6 | NA | TRBV5-4
TGTGCCAGCTCTACTACAGGGGAATCATCCTACGAGCAGTACTTC | CASSTTGESSYEQYF | NA | TRBJ2-7 | TRBD1 | TRBV18
TGTGCCAGTAGTTTGAGGACAGGGGGAGGCACTGAAGCTTTCTTT | CASSLRTGGGTEAFF | NA | TRBJ1-1 | TRBD1 | TRBV19
TGTGCCTGGAGGAGCTCTGGGGCCAACGTCCTGACTTTC | CAWRSSGANVLTF | NA | TRBJ2-6 | NA | TRBV30
TGTGCCAGCAACAGGGGGCAGGGTTCACCCCTCCACTTT | CASNRGQGSPLHF | NA | TRBJ1-6 | TRBD1 | TRBV7-9
TGTGCCAGCAGTGACATCCGGAACACCGGGGAGCTGTTTTTT | CASSDIRNTGELFF | few | TRBJ2-2 | NA | TRBV2
TGTGCCACCAGTGACCCTAGCACAGATACGCAGTATTTT | CATSDPSTDTQYF | NA | TRBJ2-3 | NA | TRBV24-1
TGTGCCAGCAGCTTAGCACCCCCGGGACAGGGGTTGAGGTGGCATTTT | CASSLAPPGQGLRWHF | NA | TRBJ1-5 | TRBD1 | TRBV7-8
TGTGCCAGCAGCCCCACAGGGGACTACGAGCAGTACTTC | CASSPTGDYEQYF | NA | TRBJ2-7 | TRBD1 | TRBV4-2
TGTGCCAGCAGCCAGGGACTGGCCACCCCCTACGAGCAGTACTTC | CASSQGLATPYEQYF | NA | TRBJ2-7 | NA | TRBV11-2
TGTGCCAGCAGCTTTAATAGTAATCCCGGGGAGCTGTTTTTT | CASSFNSNPGELFF | NA | TRBJ2-2 | NA | TRBV7-2
TGTGCCAGCAGTTTATTTCTGCGTCTTCTCTACGAGCAGTACTTC | CASSLFLRLLYEQYF | NA | TRBJ2-7 | NA | TRBV27
TGTGCCAGCTCGGGTGATTCCGGGGAGCTGTTTTTT | CASSGDSGELFF | NA | TRBJ2-2 | NA | TRBV18
TGTGCCAGCAGCACCATGGGGGCAGGGCCCACTGAAGCTTTCTTT | CASSTMGAGPTEAFF | NA | TRBJ1-1 | NA | TRBV5-6
TGTGCCAGCAGCTACGGACAGGGGATCGGAAACACCATATATTTT | CASSYGQGIGNTIYF | NA | TRBJ1-3 | TRBD1 | TRBV5-4
TGTGCCAGCAGCTTGGGGGCAGGGAATACTTTC | CASSLGAGNTF | NA | TRBJ2-6 | NA | TRBV5-6
TGCGCCAGCAGTGAGAATCGAGAGCCCCAGCATTTT | CASSENREPQHF | few | TRBJ1-5 | NA | TRBV10-1
TGTGCCACCAGCCAGGACAGGAACTCTGGAAACACCATATATTTT | CATSQDRNSGNTIYF | NA | TRBJ1-3 | TRBD1 | TRBV15
TGTGCCAGCAGCCAGATTAATAGGGAGACCCAGTACTTC | CASSQINRETQYF | NA | TRBJ2-5 | NA | TRBV3-1/TRBV3-2
TGTGCCAGCAGAACGTCCTTGGGTGGGGAGGAGACCCAGTACTTC | CASRTSLGGEETQYF | NA | TRBJ2-5 | NA | TRBV7-6
TGTGCCATCAGTGAGTTTAGCGGGGGGGAGGCTGAGCAGTTCTTC | CAISEFSGGEAEQFF | NA | TRBJ2-1 | TRBD2 | TRBV10-3
TGTGCCAGCAGCGTAGTAGGGAGCTCCTACAATGAGCAGTTCTTC | CASSVVGSSYNEQFF | NA | TRBJ2-1 | NA | TRBV9
TGTGCCAGCAGTTCAGGGGAGATATACACAGATACGCAGTATTTT | CASSSGEIYTDTQYF | NA | TRBJ2-3 | NA | TRBV6-5
TGTGCCAGCAGTGAATGGGTTAATAGCCAAGAGACCCAGTACTTC | CASSEWVNSQETQYF | NA | TRBJ2-5 | NA | TRBV6-1
TGTGCCAGCAGTGAGGGGGGGCACAATTCACCCCTCCACTTT | CASSEGGHNSPLHF | NA | TRBJ1-6 | NA | TRBV6-1
TGTGCCAGCAGGCCCACGGGAGGAAACACCATATATTTT | CASRPTGGNTIYF | NA | TRBJ1-3 | NA | TRBV12-3/TRBV12-4
TGTGCCAGCGGGACAGGGGGTGGCTACACCTTC | CASGTGGGYTF | NA | TRBJ1-2 | TRBD1 | TRBV6-5
TGTGCCAGCAGCCAAGCTCTCGAAGCTTTCTTT | CASSQALEAFF | NA | TRBJ1-1 | NA | TRBV3-1/TRBV3-2
TGTGCCAGCATCGTTATTCGGACGCCTCGCCAAGAGACCCAGTACTTC | CASIVIRTPRQETQYF | NA | TRBJ2-5 | NA | TRBV11-2
TGTGCCAGCAGCTTAGGTGGGGGGGCCCCAAGGTACGAGCAGTACTTC | CASSLGGGAPRYEQYF | NA | TRBJ2-7 | NA | TRBV7-2
TGTGCCAGCAGCTTAATTGGGGCGGCCTCGCCCACCCCCGCAGATACGCAGTATTTT | CASSLIGAASPTPADTQYF | NA | TRBJ2-3 | NA | TRBV11-2
TGTGCCAGTAGTATCTCTGGCAGCCCCCGGGATGAGCAGTTCTTC | CASSISGSPRDEQFF | NA | TRBJ2-1 | NA | TRBV19